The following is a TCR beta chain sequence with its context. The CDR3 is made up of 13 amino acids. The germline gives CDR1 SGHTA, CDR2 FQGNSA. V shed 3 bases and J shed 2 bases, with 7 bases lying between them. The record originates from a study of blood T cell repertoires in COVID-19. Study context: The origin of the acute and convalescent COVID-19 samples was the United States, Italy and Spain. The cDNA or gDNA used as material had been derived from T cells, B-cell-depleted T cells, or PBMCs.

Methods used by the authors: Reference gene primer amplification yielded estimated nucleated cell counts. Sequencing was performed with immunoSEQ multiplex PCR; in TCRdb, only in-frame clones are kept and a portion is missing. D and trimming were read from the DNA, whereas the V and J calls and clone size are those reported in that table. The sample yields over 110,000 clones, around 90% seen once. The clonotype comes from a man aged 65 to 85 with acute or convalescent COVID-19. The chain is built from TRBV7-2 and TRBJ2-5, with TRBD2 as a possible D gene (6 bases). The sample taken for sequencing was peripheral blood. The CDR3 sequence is CASSLDYQETQYF. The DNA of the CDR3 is TGTGCCAGCAGCTTGGACTATCAAGAGACCCAGTACTTC.